This T cell receptor beta chain was captured in a study of T cell changes during pregnancy in multiple sclerosis. The CDR3 contains 13 residues. The V and J ends lost 0 bases and 6 bases respectively, with 6 bases between them. Germline-derived CDR1 and CDR2 are SEHNR and FQNEAQ (reference sequence). Assay used: immunoSEQ multiplex PCR; TCRdb lists only in-frame clones, some missing. Of approximately 92,000 clones in the sample, over 80% are singletons; the top ten hold more than 2.5%. Sequencing used peripheral blood, obtained in the first trimester of pregnancy. The V and J genes are TRBV7-9 and TRBJ2-1; D not resolved. The sequence was collected from a female donor with multiple sclerosis, enrolled in a pregnancy study. CDR3 DNA sequence: TGTGCCAGCAGCTTAGCGGGCGCCAATGAGCAGTTCTTC. This gives the protein CASSLAGANEQFF.